Each of the 13 T cell receptor beta chains below was sequenced from the same sample in a study of PD-1 blockade in classical Hodgkin lymphoma. Generated by immunoSEQ multiplex PCR, the TCRdb table keeps only in-frame clones and is missing some. The profile covers 20,000 to 30,000 clones, with about 82% appearing a single time and about 8% taken by the ten largest. There was relapse after autologous stem cell transplantation in every patient, and there was variation in brentuximab vedotin exposure. The sample in question was peripheral blood mononuclear cells (PBMCs), obtained before the second cycle of nivolumab. Receptors originate from a human donor with classical Hodgkin lymphoma.

There are a few counts of this clone. The gene calls are TRBV7-2 and TRBJ2-1; 8 positions match TRBD1. J lost 7 bases, V lost 5 bases, and 7 bases had no gene match. Germline CDR1 and CDR2: SGHTA and FQGNSA. The CDR3 totals 14 residues. CDR3 region: CASSPRTGRNEQFF. The DNA for the CDR3 is TGTGCCAGCAGCCCACGGACAGGGCGGAATGAGCAGTTCTTC.

The chain has TRBV27 and TRBJ2-7, with TRBD1 matching 7 bases. The V segment lost 3 bases and the J segment 0 bases; nucleotides outside the gene matches: 8. Germline CDR1 reads MNHEY; CDR2 reads SMNVEV (reference sequence). The CDR3 is 16 residues long. The CDR3 nucleotides read TGTGCCAGCAGTTTGTATTCGGCAGGGGGCTCCTACGAGCAGTACTTC. Encoded protein: CASSLYSAGGSYEQYF.

This sequence joins TRBV4-2 and TRBJ2-3; perhaps TRBD1 as D (6 bases). Germline V gene lookup returns CDR1 LGHNA and CDR2 YNFKEQ. CDR3 length: 17 residues. V was pared by 0 bases and J by 2 bases, with 15 bases between. Written as DNA, the CDR3 is TGTGCCAGCAGCCAAGATGGGACATCTCGGCTCACAGATACGCAGTATTTT. This sequence encodes CASSQDGTSRLTDTQYF.

J is TRBJ2-1 and V is TRBV7-9; 9 bases match TRBD1. This CDR3 contains 19 residues. The V gene's germline CDR1 is SEHNR and CDR2 FQNEAQ (reference sequence). The ends lost 1 base at V and 7 bases at J; junction bases unmatched: 17. The CDR3 reads CASSLVPWVGQGRRNEQFF. DNA for the CDR3: TGTGCCAGCAGCTTAGTGCCTTGGGTTGGACAGGGGAGAAGAAATGAGCAGTTCTTC.

The chain has TRBV30 and TRBJ2-7; D not resolved. Germline CDR1 reads GTSNPN; CDR2 reads SVGIG (reference sequence). Trimming shortened V by 0 bases and J by 4 bases, and 7 bases separated the two germline ends. This CDR3 is built from 12 residues. The CDR3 bases are TGTGCCTGGAGTGTGGGTTTGTACGAGCAGTACTTC. It yields the protein CAWSVGLYEQYF.

This chain connects TRBV10-3 to TRBJ2-1, with 9 positions matching TRBD2. From germline, CDR1 is ENHRY and CDR2 SYGVKD. This CDR3 is 14 amino acids long. J lost 9 bases, V lost 6 bases, and 9 bases had no gene match. The CDR3 DNA sequence: TGTGCCATCAGCCCCGGGACTAGCCGGGTTGAGCAGTTCTTC. The encoded protein is CAISPGTSRVEQFF.

The V gene is TRBV7-2, the J gene TRBJ2-5; perhaps TRBD1 as D (5 bases). The DNA end is more similar to TRBJ2-7, so the J call may be wrong. The CDR3 is 14 amino acids. Per the germline V gene, CDR1 is SGHTA and CDR2 is FQGNSA. In DNA form, the CDR3 reads TGTGCCAGCAGCCTGGGGCCCAAACCCTACGAGCAGTACTTC. Translated, it gives CASSLGPKPYEQYF.

Comments on this clone: A junction end diverges from the germline sequence, so it may reflect a read error. The chain joins TRBV5-6 to TRBJ1-2, with 8 bases that match TRBD1. The CDR3 has 14 amino acids. Germline V gene sequence: CDR1 SGHDT, CDR2 YYEEEE. CDR3 in amino acids: CASSYRDRPLLGAF. The CDR3, as DNA: TGTGCCAGCAGCTATAGGGACAGGCCGCTCCTCGGCGCTTTC.

This clone came up a few times. The rearrangement joins TRBV10-3 to TRBJ2-1, with 8 bases identical to TRBD1. CDR1 and CDR2 from the germline V gene are ENHRY and SYGVKD. The CDR3 loop spans 14 amino acids. J lost 6 bases, V lost 2 bases, and 3 bases had no gene match. CDR3 amino acids: CAISEPGQVNEQFF. Here the CDR3 DNA reads TGTGCCATCAGTGAGCCGGGACAGGTCAATGAGCAGTTCTTC.

The chain has TRBV7-3 and TRBJ2-1, with D possibly being TRBD1 or TRBD2 (6 bases each). This CDR3 region has 15 residues. The germline V and J ends were trimmed by 3 bases and 3 bases, with 12 bases remaining between them. Germline V gene sequence: CDR1 SGHTA, CDR2 FQGTGA. The chain's CDR3 is CASSLTGSGYNEQFF. CDR3 coding DNA: TGTGCCAGCAGCTTGACAGGTAGCGGCTACAATGAGCAGTTCTTC.

The chain joins TRBV15 to TRBJ1-5, with D hard to call. Germline loops: CDR1 LNHNV, CDR2 YYDKDF (reference sequence). The CDR3 totals 15 residues. Trimming stripped 0 bases from V and 0 bases from J, with 6 bases between. The CDR3 spells CATSREANSNQPQHF. DNA of the CDR3: TGTGCCACCAGCAGAGAGGCAAATAGCAATCAGCCCCAGCATTTT. The variable domain in full, completed from reference TRBV15 and TRBJ1-5, reads DAMVIQNPRYQVTQFGKPVTLSCSQTLNHNVMYWYQQKSSQAPKLLFHYYDKDFNNEADTPDNFQSRRPNTSFCFLDIRSPGLGDTAMYLCATSREANSNQPQHFGDGTRLSIL.

The chain couples TRBV18 to TRBJ1-4, with TRBD1 identical over 10 bases. The germline gives CDR1 KGHSH, CDR2 LQKENI. CDR3 length: 15 residues. Trimming at V came to 5 bases and at J to 1 base, leaving 1 base not matched to a gene. The CDR3 coding sequence is TGTGCCAGCTCAAGGACAGGGGGAACTAATGAAAAACTGTTTTTT. Its translation: CASSRTGGTNEKLFF.

The chain has TRBV18 and TRBJ1-5; tentative D call: TRBD1 (5 bases). Germline V CDR1 and CDR2: KGHSH, LQKENI. The ends were cut back, 6 bases at V and 4 bases at J, with 16 bases in the middle. The length of the CDR3 is 15 residues. CDR3 residues: CASSAGTKRNQPQHF. The CDR3 DNA is TGTGCCAGCTCGGCCGGGACCAAAAGGAATCAGCCCCAGCATTTT.